This T cell receptor (beta chain) was observed in a study of cytomegalovirus exposure and HLA in healthy donors. Study-wide results and caveats: Investigators reported about 160 TCR beta chains as tied to cytomegalovirus. The later analysis indicated that the majority of CMV-associated TCR beta chains appeared HLA-restricted. Exclusion as indistinguishable affected some V segments, including TRBV6-2 and TRBV6-3.

Germline loops: CDR1 LNHDA, CDR2 SQIVND (reference sequence). V lost 0 bases to trimming and J lost 7 bases, with 6 bases between them. The CDR3 contains 12 residues. Points on this clone: Its antigen is as yet unknown.

Amplification used 60 Vbeta primers and 13 Jbeta primers. Repertoires were generated with immunoSEQ multiplex PCR, while TCRdb's copy carries only in-frame clones and drops some. Its table records around 100,000 clones. The J gene is TRBJ1-1, the V gene TRBV19; D call uncertain. Sequenced: PBMCs. The sequence came from a man aged 25 to 45 in good health and CMV-seronegative. The CDR3: CASSIEGIEAFF. The CDR3 nucleotides read TGTGCCAGTAGTATAGAGGGCATTGAAGCTTTCTTT.